This TCR beta chain was obtained from a study of T cell repertoires in cytomegalovirus infection. Study-level information: It can be stated that public TCR beta signatures indicated CMV infection as well as a matching HLA type.

This CDR3 is built from 13 residues. V was trimmed by 2 bases and J by 3 bases, leaving 8 bases between them. This clonotype came up many times. MiXCR, applied by TCRdb to the reads, yields one record per CDR3 protein. The sample shows roughly 630,000 distinct CDR3 sequences, 24% of them seen only once. The V gene is TRBV12-3 or TRBV12-4, the J gene TRBJ2-7; D remains ambiguous. Sequencing was done on a sample of CD8+ T cells from PBMCs. The TCR originated in a human donor in good health (CMV status not recorded). Some clones in this sample may be carry-over from other donors' samples. The CDR3 DNA is TGTGCCAGCAGTTTAACCCCGGTCTACGAGCAGTACTTC. Translated: CASSLTPVYEQYF.